The 15 T cell receptor beta chains given below trace back to one sample, sequenced in a study of spatial heterogeneity in lung cancer (dated by TCRdb to between 2018 and 2021). Explained via the paper, the time point label denotes: blood at routine non-recurrence follow-up after resection. Without any cell sorting, TCR sequencing was performed on whole RNA extracted either from tumor and nontumor lung tissue or from cryopreserved PBMC samples. Libraries came from 5' RACE. The data were produced on a NextSeq 500. The public reads were run again by TCRdb, first through fastp at Q25 and then through MiXCR, and only productive beta chains were kept. A single entry per CDR3 protein holds the most common genes and DNA from its merged rows. The sample includes about 120,000 distinct CDR3 sequences, with more than 9% observed a single time. The ten largest clones represent 15% to 20% of the sample. The sample in question was PBMCs, obtained at follow-up. The source is a male donor with early-stage non-small cell lung cancer.

This clonotype turned up a few times. The J gene is TRBJ2-4, the V gene TRBV6-5; D is perhaps TRBD1 (6 bases). In germline, CDR1 is MNHEY, CDR2 SVGAGI. The CDR3 consists of 15 residues. Trimming took 0 bases from V and 8 from J, leaving 14 bases between them. For the CDR3, the DNA is TGTGCCAGCAGTTACTCCGACAGGAGACAGGACATTCAGTACTTC. Its protein is CASSYSDRRQDIQYF.

The rearrangement joins TRBV5-1 to TRBJ2-3, with 10 bases lining up with TRBD1. Germline CDR1 reads SGHRS; CDR2 reads YFSETQ. This CDR3 spans 15 amino acids. With 6 bases clipped from V and 5 bases from J, the junction kept 9 bases outside the gene matches. CDR3 in DNA: TGCGCCAGCACCCCGGGACAGGGGAGGGGAGATACGCAGTATTTT. The encoded protein is CASTPGQGRGDTQYF.

This clonotype was observed a handful of times. This chain links TRBV4-2 with TRBJ1-4; the D is unclear. Trimming took 1 base from V and 8 from J, leaving 17 bases between them. This CDR3 has 16 residues. The germline CDR1 and CDR2 sequences are LGHNA and YNFKEQ. The CDR3 DNA is TGTGCCAGCAGCCAAGCCCTGCCGGGCATAGGGGAAAAACTGTTTTTT. It translates to CASSQALPGIGEKLFF.

This rearrangement joins TRBV3-1 to TRBJ1-1; D remains ambiguous. Germline CDR1 and CDR2: LGHDT and YNNKEL (reference sequence). Trimming stripped 3 bases from V and 3 bases from J, with 11 bases between. This CDR3 contains 14 residues. The CDR3 region is CASSQGNYYTEAFF. The CDR3 DNA is TGTGCCAGCAGCCAGGGCAACTACTACACTGAAGCTTTCTTT.

This clonotype was detected ten times or more. In DNA form, the CDR3 reads TGTGCCAGCAGTCCCCAGGGAGGCGGCACAGATACGCAGTATTTT. Translating it yields CASSPQGGGTDTQYF. The genes are TRBV7-2 and TRBJ2-3, with D tentatively TRBD2 (6 bases). The CDR3 covers 15 residues. Germline V lookup: CDR1 SGHTA, CDR2 FQGNSA. V lost 6 bases and J 1 base, leaving 14 bases between the germline ends.

This rearrangement joins TRBV7-9 to TRBJ1-5; no definite D call. V was clipped by 8 bases and J by 1 base, with 15 bases between them. There are 15 residues in the CDR3. Germline V gene sequence: CDR1 SEHNR, CDR2 FQNEAQ (reference sequence). The CDR3 reads CASDSGLTSNQPQHF. Written as DNA, the CDR3 is TGTGCCAGCGACTCAGGCCTTACGAGCAATCAGCCCCAGCATTTT.

This clonotype has a count of ten or more. This chain links TRBV6-6 with TRBJ1-5; 7 positions agree with TRBD1. Germline CDR1 reads MNHNY; CDR2 reads SVGAGI (reference sequence). The trim removed 6 bases at V and 5 bases at J, leaving 4 bases unmatched. This CDR3 has 13 amino acids. The CDR3 protein is CASRITGDQPQHF. The DNA for the CDR3 is TGTGCCAGCAGGATTACAGGGGATCAGCCCCAGCATTTT.

This clonotype was counted many times. The V call is TRBV4-2, the J call TRBJ2-7; D gene ambiguous. Germline lookup yields CDR1 LGHNA and CDR2 YNFKEQ. Between the trimmed V and J ends, which lost 1 base and 3 bases, there was a span of 7 bases. The CDR3 is 13 residues long. CDR3 in DNA: TGTGCCAGCAGCCAAGCGGCCTTCTACGAGCAGTACTTC. Its translation is CASSQAAFYEQYF.

Concerning this clonotype itself: A much larger clone sits a single nucleotide away, making a read error possible. The rearrangement joins TRBV28 to TRBJ2-5, with D perhaps matching TRBD1 (6 bases). There are 15 residues in the CDR3. The V gene's germline CDR1 is MDHEN and CDR2 SYDVKM. Trimming removed 8 bases from V and 4 bases from J, with 20 bases in between. The DNA for the CDR3 is TGTGCCAGCTGTTCCCTGCCCGCAGGGGCAGAGACCCAGTACTTC. Its translation: CASCSLPAGAETQYF.

In this sample, this clonotype turned up a few times. The CDR3, as DNA: TGTGCCAGCAGCCAAGAACTGGCAGGGTTCCAAGAGACCCAGTACTTC. Translation gives CASSQELAGFQETQYF. J is TRBJ2-5 and V is TRBV4-2; tentatively, D is TRBD1 (5 bases). Germline CDR1 and CDR2: LGHNA and YNFKEQ. V was cut by 0 bases and J by 1 base, with 12 bases left in between. This CDR3 is 16 amino acids long.

There are a few counts of this clonotype. This rearrangement joins TRBV5-1 to TRBJ2-7; D gene ambiguous. The germline V and J ends were trimmed by 0 bases and 3 bases, with 10 bases remaining between them. CDR3 length equals 14 residues. Germline loops: CDR1 SGHRS, CDR2 YFSETQ. CDR3 protein: CASSLGTDSYEQYF. In nucleotides, the CDR3 is TGCGCCAGCAGCTTGGGGACGGATAGCTACGAGCAGTACTTC.

The gene calls are TRBV7-2 and TRBJ2-2; weak D call: TRBD2 (7 bases). The CDR3 covers 15 residues. The germline V gene has CDR1 SGHTA and CDR2 FQGNSA. V shed 5 bases and J shed 5 bases, with 15 bases lying between them. CDR3 in amino acids: CASSPRGGGTGELFF. The CDR3 DNA reads as TGTGCCAGCAGCCCCCGGGGAGGGGGAACCGGGGAGCTGTTTTTT. Drawing the rest from reference TRBV7-2 and TRBJ2-2, the complete variable domain is GAGVSQSPSNKVTEKGKDVELRCDPISGHTALYWYRQSLGQGLEFLIYFQGNSAPDKSGLPSDRFSAERTGGSVSTLTIQRTQQEDSAVYLCASSPRGGGTGELFFGEGSRLTVL.

CDR3 in DNA: TGTGCCAGCAGCTTCTATATCGACAGGGGACCCTATAATTCACCCCTCCACTTT. This translates into CASSFYIDRGPYNSPLHF. The chain joins TRBV7-2 to TRBJ1-6; 8 nucleotides match TRBD1. V lost 3 bases, J lost 2 bases, and 9 bases stayed unmatched. Germline CDR1 and CDR2: SGHTA and FQGNSA. CDR3 length equals 18 residues.

This chain links TRBV10-3 with TRBJ2-7; perhaps TRBD1 as D (5 bases). Looked up from germline, CDR1 is ENHRY and CDR2 is SYGVKD. Between the trimmed V and J ends, which lost 6 bases and 5 bases, there was a span of 14 bases. This CDR3 contains 13 residues. CDR3 loop: CAISSRAGNEQYF. CDR3 coding DNA: TGTGCCATCAGCAGCAGGGCTGGCAACGAGCAGTACTTC.

The chain links TRBV2 to TRBJ1-1; a possible D gene is TRBD1 (6 bases). V lost 5 bases to trimming and J lost 0 bases, with 10 bases between them. CDR1 and CDR2 (germline): SNHLY, FYNNEI. This CDR3 is built from 14 residues. In nucleotides, the CDR3 is TGTGCCAGCAGTTATACAGGGATGAACACTGAAGCTTTCTTT. This translates into CASSYTGMNTEAFF.